This T cell receptor (beta chain) was observed in a study of T-cell memory formation after mild COVID-19 (dated by TCRdb to about 2021). About the investigation overall: TCR sequence clusters from the two donors were largely donor specific. T-cell clones expanding and contracting after mild COVID-19 in a couple of donors were tracked by longitudinal TCRalpha and TCRbeta repertoire sequencing. The cohort comprised two young, previously healthy adult volunteers, one female and one male.

Ficoll-Paque density gradient centrifugation was used to isolate PBMCs. From a lookup of the germline V gene, CDR1 and CDR2 are SGHRS and YFSETQ. The germline V end is reduced by 2 bases and the J end by 5 bases; junction bases left unmatched: 6. Counted from cysteine to phenylalanine, this CDR3 has 14 amino acids. Only the CDR3 region is kept as DNA, spanning 42 bases read in frame from base 1. Broad study findings and their caveats: SARS-CoV-2 specificity of the second-wave clones peaking on day 37 was not confirmed. Balanced CD4/CD8 phenotypes were observed for clones contracting from day 15 to 85, whereas a bias towards CD4+ was observed for a second wave of clones expanding from day 15 to 37. Only two mild cases were covered by the study, and larger cohorts that include severe cases with pre-infection samples were considered necessary. Contracting CD4+ clones turned up mainly in the CM and EM memory subsets, whereas EMRA was where CD8+ clones were enriched. Some responding clones were detected in pre-infection memory, which suggested that pre-existing cross-reactive memory T cells had joined the SARS-CoV-2 response.

This clonotype was counted only a few times. Its specific antigen is unknown. It has no much larger one-base neighbor in the sample; base qualities were not kept. The sequencer listed for this sample is Illumina NovaSeq 6000. TCRalpha and TCRbeta cDNA libraries were built by 5'RACE with constant-segment primers, adding sample barcodes and unique molecular identifiers. RNA was extracted from every sample with Trizol reagent. The libraries were amplified in two PCR steps, and the second step added a second sample barcode and Illumina TruSeq adapters. Sequencing of libraries was performed on an Illumina NovaSeq with 2 x 150 bp paired-end reads. Per the authors' processing: The reads were demultiplexed and collapsed into UMI-guided consensus sequences using migec v1.2.7. Using mixcr v2.1.11, UMI consensuses were aligned to TRA and TRB V and J templates and then assembled into clonotypes. A clonotype was counted as expanded or contracted only if both edgeR and NoisET called the change significant, with noise models trained on biological replicates. For edgeR calls, the thresholds were a false discovery rate-adjusted p below 0.01 and a log2 fold-change of 1. PCA with hierarchical clustering of max-normalized trajectories of the 1000 most abundant clonotypes was used as exploratory dynamics analysis. Separately sequenced CD4+ and CD8+ repertoires were used to assign a CD4 or CD8 phenotype to each responding clone. TCRdb applied fastp at Q25 and MiXCR to the public reads, then kept only in-frame beta chains. Duplicate CDR3 protein sequences are folded into a single record with the most common DNA and genes. V and J calls and clone size were set by TCRdb, not the authors. The sample table shows 250,000 to 350,000 distinct CDR3 sequences, and about a sixth are seen once. In total, the top ten clones hold roughly 20% of the sample.

Recombination linked TRBV5-1 to TRBJ1-2; TRBD1 lines up with 7 middle nucleotides. Sequencing was done on a sample of PBMCs or a T cell subset sorted from them (not recorded which). The receptor was derived from a man between 18 and 29 years old who had mild COVID-19 (a few samples of this study predate the infection). The sample titles of this study are shuffled in the database, so cell type and time point are left out; the donor was told from shared clones. The CDR3 has the sequence CASSLSSGQYGYTF. The sequenced DNA: TGCGCCAGCAGCTTATCGTCGGGACAGTATGGCTACACCTTC.